This T cell receptor (beta chain) appears in the sequencing data of a study of neurological immune-mediated disorders. Study results and limitations: Whereas HTLV-1-associated myelopathy showed the most TCR clonal expansion, multiple sclerosis showed the least, with levels below those of healthy controls.

This clonotype was detected many times. The target antigen is unknown. Germline V gene sequence: CDR1 DFQATT, CDR2 SNEGSKA (reference sequence). The CDR3 loop spans 16 amino acids. The V and J ends lost 5 bases and 1 base, in that order; junction bases with no gene match: 11. The cDNA was generated by 5'RACE with 10-nucleotide random UMIs. TCRdb itself ran the 5' RACE reads through MiXCR, one entry per CDR3 protein. The sample has tens of thousands of distinct CDR3 sequences, over 9.5% seen once. Unsorted libraries were generated from 2 million PBMCs held at -80 degrees C. The chain couples TRBV20-1 to TRBJ2-7; TRBD2 matches 10 bases. Sequenced sample: PBMCs. The receptor was derived from an older woman with HTLV-1-associated myelopathy (HAM/TSP). The CDR3 is CSARNFLAGVSYEQYF. CDR3 sequence (DNA): TGCAGTGCTCGAAACTTCCTAGCGGGGGTTTCCTACGAGCAGTACTTC.